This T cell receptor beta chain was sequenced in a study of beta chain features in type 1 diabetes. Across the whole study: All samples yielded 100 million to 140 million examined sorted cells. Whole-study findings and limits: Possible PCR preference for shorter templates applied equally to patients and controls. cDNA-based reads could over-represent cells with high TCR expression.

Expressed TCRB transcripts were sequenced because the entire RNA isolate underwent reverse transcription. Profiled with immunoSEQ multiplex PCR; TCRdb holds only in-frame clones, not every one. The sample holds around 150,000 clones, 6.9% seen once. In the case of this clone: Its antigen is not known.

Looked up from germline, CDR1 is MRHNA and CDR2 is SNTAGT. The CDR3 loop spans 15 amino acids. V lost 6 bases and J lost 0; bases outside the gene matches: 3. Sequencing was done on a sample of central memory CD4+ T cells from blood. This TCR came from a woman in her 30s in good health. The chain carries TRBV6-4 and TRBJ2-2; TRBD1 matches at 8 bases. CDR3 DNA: TGTGCCAGCAGGCTGACAGGGGCGAACACCGGGGAGCTGTTTTTT. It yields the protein CASRLTGANTGELFF.